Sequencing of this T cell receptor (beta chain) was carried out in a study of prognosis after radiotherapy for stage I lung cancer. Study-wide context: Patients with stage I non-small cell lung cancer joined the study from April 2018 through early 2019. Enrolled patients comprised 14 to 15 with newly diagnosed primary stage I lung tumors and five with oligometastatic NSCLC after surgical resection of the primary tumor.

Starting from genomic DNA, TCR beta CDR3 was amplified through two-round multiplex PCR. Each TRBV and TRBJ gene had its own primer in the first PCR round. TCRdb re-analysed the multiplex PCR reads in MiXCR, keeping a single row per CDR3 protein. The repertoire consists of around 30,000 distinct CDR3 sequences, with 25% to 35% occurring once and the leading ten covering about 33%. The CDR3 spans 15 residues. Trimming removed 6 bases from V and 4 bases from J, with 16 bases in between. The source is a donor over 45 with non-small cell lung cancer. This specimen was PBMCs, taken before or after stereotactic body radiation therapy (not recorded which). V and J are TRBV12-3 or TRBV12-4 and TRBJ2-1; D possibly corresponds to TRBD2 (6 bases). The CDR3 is CASSLSRLVYNEQFF. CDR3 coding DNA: TGTGCCAGCAGCCTTTCTAGACTAGTATACAATGAGCAGTTCTTC.